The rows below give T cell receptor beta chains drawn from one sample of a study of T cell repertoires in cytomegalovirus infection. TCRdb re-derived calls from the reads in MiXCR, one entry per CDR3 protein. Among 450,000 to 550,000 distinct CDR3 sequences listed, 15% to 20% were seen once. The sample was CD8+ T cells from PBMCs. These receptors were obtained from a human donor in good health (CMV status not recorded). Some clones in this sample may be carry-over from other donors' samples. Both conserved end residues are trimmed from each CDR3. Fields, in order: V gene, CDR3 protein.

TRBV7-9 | ASSLATGQGVNTEAF
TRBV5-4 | ASSFRREREDYGYT
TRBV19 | AVEVTSGSRWEQY
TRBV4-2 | ASSQVIVQGYNEQF
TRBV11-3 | ASRTRRGRGWVTEAF
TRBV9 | ASSVVGGNYGYT
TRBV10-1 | ASSEGGLAGYNEQF
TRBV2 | ASLLAGGSYNEQF
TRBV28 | ASSPAGQGGEQY
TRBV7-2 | ASSHAHTEAF
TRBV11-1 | ASSLGRGKSPLH
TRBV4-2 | ASSQDGGQTQY
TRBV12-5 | ASGLVPKVVNTEAF
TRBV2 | ASPGGSASRYT
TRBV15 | ATSIRDVEKLF
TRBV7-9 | ASSSPRGGEQF
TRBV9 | ASSGGTSRDEQY
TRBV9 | ASSVDENSGNTIY
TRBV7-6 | ASSLGEGINEKLF
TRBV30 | AWSGVQNEQF
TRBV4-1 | ASSLSQGQGSYEQY
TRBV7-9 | ASSSGTGVGNEQF
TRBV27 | ASSSPTLYGYT
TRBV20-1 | SATRIGEEAF
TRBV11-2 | ASSQNLGGNTGELF
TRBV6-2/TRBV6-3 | ASSYSLQGEQY
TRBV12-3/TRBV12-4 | ASSLGMGSEQY
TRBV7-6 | ASSQYLYNEQF
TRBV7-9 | ASTSDVTTYNEQF
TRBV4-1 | ASSQDLGQGSYYEQY
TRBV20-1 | SARNSGRRGTQY
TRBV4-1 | ASSLIGGTHTGELF
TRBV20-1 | SVRGGGTYEQY
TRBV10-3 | AISDPRDNTEAF
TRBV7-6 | ASSFGQLYEQY
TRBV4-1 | ASSQRWVPGNEQF
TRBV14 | ASSQGFNQPQH
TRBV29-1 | SVVSNTGELF
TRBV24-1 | ATRPLGSGANVLT
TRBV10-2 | ASSNRDTYTEAF
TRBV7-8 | ASSSQAGPGELF
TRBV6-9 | ASARDRGTSYGYT
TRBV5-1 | ASSFSMNTGELF
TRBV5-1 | ASSLGWGVNEKLF
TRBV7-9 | ASSPPGGLANYGYT